The 24 T cell receptor beta chains in this list originate from one sample, sequenced in a study of blood T cell repertoires in COVID-19 (dated by TCRdb to 2018 to 2021). Libraries were made using the immunoSEQ multiplex PCR assay. TCRdb mirrors the immuneACCESS table, restricted to in-frame sequences. Some clones are absent from its copies; in checked studies, under half trace to an unresolved V gene, and the reason for the others is unknown. Counted in this sample were under 200,000 clones; 65% to 90% of them appeared once. The ten top clones hold about 1.5% of the sample. Specimen: peripheral blood. Source of these receptors: a human donor in a cohort sampled during active COVID-19.

The chain links TRBV6-1 to TRBJ2-7; unclear D gene. The V and J ends lost 3 bases and 4 bases respectively, with 19 bases between them. The CDR3 sequence is 16 residues long. The germline V gene has CDR1 MNHNS and CDR2 SASEGT. CDR3 sequence (DNA): TGTGCCAGCAGTGATAGCTTATCGAGTAGTAAGTACGAGCAGTACTTC. Amino acid sequence: CASSDSLSSSKYEQYF.

This chain links TRBV10-2 with TRBJ1-1; D unresolved. V shed 0 bases and J shed 2 bases, with 13 bases lying between them. This CDR3 is 16 amino acids long. Germline loops: CDR1 WSHSY, CDR2 SAAADI. CDR3 in amino acids: CASSESVGSYNTEAFF. The CDR3 nucleotides are TGCGCCAGCAGTGAGTCCGTAGGGAGTTACAACACTGAAGCTTTCTTT.

The table lists this clone with a few counts. This sample includes further DNA sequences coding for the same CDR3. The chain uses TRBV29-1 and TRBJ2-6, with 7 nucleotides matching TRBD1. The germline gives CDR1 SQVTM, CDR2 ANQGSEA. This CDR3 is 15 amino acids long. V dropped 5 bases and J dropped 0; count of bases not matched to a gene: 4. In DNA, the CDR3 is TGCAGCGTTAGACAGGGCAGCTCTGGGGCCAACGTCCTGACTTTC. Translated, it gives CSVRQGSSGANVLTF.

The gene calls are TRBV27 and TRBJ1-6; D gene unclear. This CDR3 comprises 14 residues. The germline CDR1 and CDR2 sequences are MNHEY and SMNVEV (reference sequence). V was clipped by 7 bases and J by 0 bases, with 7 bases between them. The CDR3 sequence is CASTKSSYNSPLHF. The CDR3 nucleotides are TGTGCCAGCACCAAGAGCTCCTATAATTCACCCCTCCACTTT.

The chain recombines TRBV10-3 with TRBJ2-5; D gene uncertain. The CDR3 is made up of 14 amino acids. The V end was cut by 3 bases, the J end by 3 bases, with 11 bases between. From germline, CDR1 is ENHRY and CDR2 SYGVKD. The CDR3 loop reads CAISDPLLEETQYF. CDR3 nucleotides: TGTGCCATCAGTGACCCCCTATTGGAAGAGACCCAGTACTTC.

This chain connects TRBV9 to TRBJ2-1; the D gene is possibly TRBD2 (6 bases). There are 16 residues in the CDR3. V gave up 0 bases and J gave up 0 bases, with 10 bases separating them. Looked up from germline, CDR1 is SGDLS and CDR2 is YYNGEE. DNA of the CDR3: TGTGCCAGCAGCGTAGCCGGCGGGATCTCCTACAATGAGCAGTTCTTC. This gives the protein CASSVAGGISYNEQFF. Looking up the rest from reference TRBV9 and TRBJ2-1 gives the full variable domain: DSGVTQTPKHLITATGQRVTLRCSPRSGDLSVYWYQQSLDQGLQFLIQYYNGEERAKGNILERFSAQQFPDLHSELNLSSLELGDSALYFCASSVAGGISYNEQFFGPGTRLTVL.

The chain is built from TRBV27 and TRBJ1-4; D unclear. V lost 2 bases, J lost 5 bases, and 9 bases lay in between. Germline V gene data show CDR1 as MNHEY and CDR2 as SMNVEV (reference sequence). The CDR3 totals 14 residues. CDR3 loop: CASSLGSLNEKLFF. The CDR3, as DNA: TGTGCCAGCAGTTTAGGGAGCCTCAATGAAAAACTGTTTTTT. The full variable domain, in which reference TRBV27 and TRBJ1-4 provide the parts outside the CDR3, is EAQVTQNPRYLITVTGKKLTVTCSQNMNHEYMSWYRQDPGLGLRQIYYSMNVEVTDKGDVPEGYKVSRKEKRNFPLILESPSPNQTSLYFCASSLGSLNEKLFFGSGTQLSVL.

A note on this clone: Sequence at one end of the junction differs from germline and may be a read error. V and J are TRBV12-3 or TRBV12-4 and TRBJ1-2; 7 nucleotides match TRBD1. This CDR3 is 11 amino acids long. CDR3 sequence: CASSWPGQSQF. In nucleotides, the CDR3 is TGTGCCAGCAGTTGGCCGGGACAGAGCCAATTC.

This chain connects TRBV18 to TRBJ2-7; TRBD2 is a possible D gene (5 bases). Germline loops: CDR1 KGHSH, CDR2 LQKENI. The length of the CDR3 is 14 residues. V lost 5 bases and J lost 6, with 17 bases in between. The CDR3 region has the DNA TGTGCCAGCTCATCCGGAGCGGACCCCTCCGAGCAGTACTTC. It is translated as CASSSGADPSEQYF.

The V call is TRBV9, the J call TRBJ1-1, with D possibly matching TRBD1 (5 bases). The CDR3 has 12 amino acids. Trimming stripped 3 bases from V and 10 bases from J, with 13 bases between. Germline CDR1 and CDR2: SGDLS and YYNGEE. The CDR3 protein is CASSGGLGGAFF. The CDR3 bases are TGTGCCAGCAGCGGGGGCCTGGGCGGAGCTTTCTTT. Together with reference TRBV9 and TRBJ1-1, the CDR3 gives the full variable domain: DSGVTQTPKHLITATGQRVTLRCSPRSGDLSVYWYQQSLDQGLQFLIQYYNGEERAKGNILERFSAQQFPDLHSELNLSSLELGDSALYFCASSGGLGGAFFGQGTRLTVV.

The chain is built from TRBV9 and TRBJ2-7, with 9 bases lining up with TRBD1. The germline V gene encodes CDR1 SGDLS and CDR2 YYNGEE. This CDR3 region has 14 residues. Germline trimming cut 2 bases from V and 2 bases from J; bases unmatched to any gene: 2. The CDR3 here is CASSVTGGTYEQYF. The CDR3 region has the DNA TGTGCCAGCAGCGTGACAGGGGGGACCTACGAGCAGTACTTC. The complete variable domain, with remaining parts taken from reference TRBV9 and TRBJ2-7, reads DSGVTQTPKHLITATGQRVTLRCSPRSGDLSVYWYQQSLDQGLQFLIQYYNGEERAKGNILERFSAQQFPDLHSELNLSSLELGDSALYFCASSVTGGTYEQYFGPGTRLTVT.

The rearrangement links TRBV5-1 to TRBJ2-7, with a weak D call TRBD2 (5 bases). The CDR3 is made up of 16 amino acids. Trimming removed 3 bases from V and 1 base from J, with 17 bases in between. Germline V gene data show CDR1 as SGHRS and CDR2 as YFSETQ. CDR3 sequence: CASSSGYTARSYEQYF. CDR3 in DNA: TGCGCCAGCAGCTCGGGGTACACCGCTAGGTCCTACGAGCAGTACTTC.

This chain uses TRBV7-8 with TRBJ2-7; the D is unclear. V lost 6 bases, J lost 0 bases, and 15 bases lay in between. Per the germline V gene, CDR1 is SGHVS and CDR2 is FQNEAQ. CDR3 length: 15 amino acids. Here the CDR3 reads CASRIGGVRSYEQYF. The CDR3 DNA reads TGTGCCAGCAGAATAGGCGGAGTCCGCTCCTACGAGCAGTACTTC.

Many counts were recorded for this clone. V gene TRBV12-3 or TRBV12-4 combines with J gene TRBJ1-2; D is ambiguous. Trimming pared 11 bases from V and 7 bases from J, leaving 17 bases between. CDR3 length equals 12 residues. The CDR3 loop reads CASSRETGGYTF. CDR3 nucleotides: TGTGCCTCCTCCCGGGAGACCGGTGGCTACACCTTC.

The chain employs TRBV7-9 and TRBJ2-7, with 8 bases matching TRBD1. The CDR3 length is 14 residues. CDR1 is SEHNR, CDR2 FQNEAQ, per germline (reference sequence). Germline trimming cut 5 bases from V and 4 bases from J; bases unmatched to any gene: 7. The CDR3 bases are TGTGCCAGCAGCACACAGGGGGGATCGTACGAGCAGTACTTC. It is translated as CASSTQGGSYEQYF.

This sequence joins TRBV18 and TRBJ1-3; TRBD1 matches 7 bases. The CDR3 has 14 residues. After removal of 1 base from V and 4 bases from J, the junction contained 1 base not matched to a gene. Germline V gene data show CDR1 as KGHSH and CDR2 as LQKENI. The CDR3 bases are TGTGCCAGCTCACCACAGGACAGGGGAAACACCATATATTTT. It specifies CASSPQDRGNTIYF.

This rearrangement joins TRBV11-2 to TRBJ1-3; D possibly corresponds to TRBD1 (5 bases). Trimming cost V 10 bases and J 4 bases, with 17 bases left between them. The CDR3 covers 14 residues. CDR1 SGHAT and CDR2 FQNNGV come from the germline V gene. Here the CDR3 reads CATGSAGPGNTIYF. CDR3 DNA: TGTGCCACCGGCTCGGCAGGGCCCGGAAACACCATATATTTT.

The chain is built from TRBV6-1 and TRBJ2-7; 7 bases agree with TRBD2. The CDR3 sequence is 15 residues long. The junction had 7 bases not matched to a gene; V was cut back by 3 bases and J by 2 bases. CDR1 is MNHNS, CDR2 SASEGT, per germline. The CDR3 nucleotides are TGTGCCAGCAGTGAGGGAGCGGGACGAACCTACGAGCAGTACTTC. It yields the protein CASSEGAGRTYEQYF.

This clone was seen once. The rearrangement uses TRBV5-1 and TRBJ2-7; 9 nucleotides agree with TRBD1. The CDR3 is made up of 15 amino acids. The trim removed 2 bases at V and 6 bases at J, leaving 9 bases unmatched. The germline V gene has CDR1 SGHRS and CDR2 YFSETQ. The CDR3 region is CASSFNRDRVGEQYF. CDR3 nucleotides: TGCGCCAGCAGCTTCAACCGGGACAGGGTGGGCGAGCAGTACTTC. The full variable domain, completed using reference TRBV5-1 and TRBJ2-7, is KAGVTQTPRYLIKTRGQQVTLSCSPISGHRSVSWYQQTPGQGLQFLFEYFSETQRNKGNFPGRFSGRQFSNSRSEMNVSTLELGDSALYLCASSFNRDRVGEQYFGPGTRLTVT.

This chain connects TRBV6-2 or TRBV6-3 to TRBJ2-7; 7 bases are a match to TRBD1. The length of the CDR3 is 13 residues. Germline values: CDR1 MNHEY, CDR2 SVGEGT. The trim removed 4 bases at V and 1 base at J, leaving 1 base unmatched. The CDR3, as DNA: TGTGCCAGCAGTTCGGGACAGTCCTACGAGCAGTACTTC. Translation: CASSSGQSYEQYF.

The V gene is TRBV18, the J gene TRBJ2-7; TRBD2 might be the D (5 bases). The ends were cut back, 3 bases at V and 3 bases at J, with 12 bases in the middle. The CDR3 length is 14 residues. Germline V CDR1 and CDR2: KGHSH, LQKENI. The CDR3 DNA is TGTGCCAGCTCACCGGGTAGCGCCCACTACGAGCAGTACTTC. Encoded protein: CASSPGSAHYEQYF.

Details on this clone: This sample also contains other DNA sequences that code for the same CDR3. The chain has TRBV7-2 and TRBJ2-7, with 10 bases aligning to TRBD2. The germline gives CDR1 SGHTA, CDR2 FQGNSA. This CDR3 is 15 amino acids long. After removal of 1 base from V and 2 bases from J, the junction contained 2 bases not matched to a gene. The CDR3 nucleotides are TGTGCCAGCAGCTTAGGTCTAGCGGGGGCCTACGAGCAGTACTTC. Its translation: CASSLGLAGAYEQYF.

V gene TRBV12-3 or TRBV12-4 combines with J gene TRBJ1-3, with TRBD1 identical over 8 bases. The length of the CDR3 is 13 residues. V was clipped by 6 bases and J by 8 bases; unmatched bases: 6. The CDR3 protein is CASSRQGLDTIYF. As DNA, the CDR3 is TGTGCCAGCAGCCGACAGGGGTTGGACACCATATATTTT.

The J gene is TRBJ2-1, the V gene TRBV6-2 or TRBV6-3; no definite D call. Germline loops: CDR1 MNHEY, CDR2 SVGEGT. The CDR3 is 16 amino acids. Between the trimmed V and J ends, which lost 2 bases and 0 bases, there was a span of 11 bases. The CDR3 is CASSYAHYSSYNEQFF. The CDR3 region has the DNA TGTGCCAGCAGTTACGCCCACTATAGCTCCTACAATGAGCAGTTCTTC.